This TCR beta chain is drawn from a study of CD8+ T cells in alopecia areata. About the study: Treated patients received oral tofacitinib, 5 to 10 mg twice daily. The study, taken as a whole, reports: Patients showed less clear TCR sequence sharing than mice, possibly partly because of HLA diversity. Whether baseline CD8+ expansion is linked to response remains uncertain, given a single nonresponder.

Noted treatment: oral pan-JAK inhibitor, 5-10 mg twice daily. Sampling of alopecia areata patients yielded lesional scalp punch biopsies as well as peripheral blood. To note about this clone: Its cognate antigen is unknown.

This CDR3 has 18 amino acids. J was trimmed by 3 bases and V by 0 bases; bases with no gene match: 11. Looked up from germline, CDR1 is LGHNA and CDR2 is YSLEER. Extraction of RNA preceded its reverse transcription into cDNA, which served as the sequencing template. Produced via immunoSEQ multiplex PCR; TCRdb's table is partial and in-frame only. The repertoire has 90,000 to 100,000 clones, 61% of them found once; the top ten carry less than 20%. This receptor was taken from a human donor with alopecia areata. Material: CD8+ T cells sorted from blood, obtained at week 4, from a patient treated with tofacitinib. This sequence joins TRBV4-3 and TRBJ2-7; 10 nucleotides align to TRBD2. CDR3 DNA: TGCGCCAGCAGCCAAGAGTCCCCCTGGACTAGCGGCCTCTACGAGCAGTACTTC. Translated: CASSQESPWTSGLYEQYF.